This T cell receptor beta chain originates from a study of T-cell reconstitution after alpha-beta-depleted transplantation in children. Using unique molecular identifiers, the investigators prepared the TCRbeta library. MiXCR, run by TCRdb on the PCR reads, gives a single entry per CDR3 protein. The sample consists of around 90,000 distinct CDR3 sequences, less than 20% of them appearing once. The germline CDR1 and CDR2 sequences are MNHEY and SVGAGI. CDR3 length: 14 amino acids. V shed 4 bases, J shed 5 bases, and the junction held 3 bases outside the gene matches. As regards this clonotype: What it binds is not known.

Study results and limitations: After one year, T-cell counts and TCRbeta diversity mostly came from new T cells. Surviving recipient T cells and thymic progenitors produced the high day-60 TCRbeta diversity seen in some patients. The origin of alpha-beta T cells about two months after transplant was reportedly several hundred expanded graft clones.

The chain has TRBV6-5 and TRBJ2-5; 11 bases line up with TRBD1. This clonotype was sampled from a male patient aged 2 to 9 who had a stem cell transplant for acute lymphoblastic leukemia, so the T cells may come from the graft donor. The sequences come from PBMCs, mostly from graft donor cells, collected 180 days after TCRalphabeta/CD19-depleted stem cell transplant. This CDR3 is CASSLGQGAETQYF. CDR3 sequence (DNA): TGTGCCAGCAGTTTAGGACAGGGGGCGGAGACCCAGTACTTC.